A selection of T cell receptor beta chains follows, all from one sample in a study of cytomegalovirus exposure and HLA in healthy donors. Here immunoSEQ multiplex PCR was the method, and the copy in TCRdb shows in-frame clones only, minus some. Found here are 150,000 or so clones, nearly 90% of them singletons; the top ten hold 1% to 1.5%. Sequenced input: PBMCs. These receptors all come from a woman aged 18-30 years in good health and CMV-seronegative. CDR3s include the opening cysteine and the closing phenylalanine or tryptophan. Fields, in order: clone size, J gene, D gene, V gene, CDR3 DNA, CDR3 protein. A D gene is named only where the DNA matches it firmly. Where a row states a size, it is once, few, many or the class of an expanded clone; other rows omit it.

>NA|TRBJ2-2|TRBD2|TRBV2
TGTGCCAGCACCGGGACTAGTTTTTCCGGGGAGCTGTTTTTT
CASTGTSFSGELFF
>NA|TRBJ1-5|NA|TRBV5-5
TGTGCCAGCAGCTTGGTTTTTCAGGGTGTCGGGCAGCCCCAGCATTTT
CASSLVFQGVGQPQHF
>NA|TRBJ1-2|NA|TRBV11-2
TGTGCCAGCAGCTTAGATGGGAGCCTGGCCAGTCTTGGCTACACCTTC
CASSLDGSLASLGYTF
>NA|TRBJ1-1|TRBD1|TRBV23-1
TGCGCCGCCGGGACAGCGGATGAAGCTTTCTTT
CAAGTADEAFF
>NA|TRBJ1-2|NA|TRBV2
TGTGCCACTTGGAGGGGTAGCTATGGCTACACCTTC
CATWRGSYGYTF
>NA|TRBJ1-1|TRBD1|TRBV10-2
TGCGCCAGCAGTGACTCCGGGACAGGGTCCACCCAAGCTTTCTTT
CASSDSGTGSTQAFF
>once|TRBJ2-7|TRBD2|TRBV4-1
TGCGCCAGCAGCCAGGCCCCCGGGGGGGTTCCCTACGAGCAGTACTTC
CASSQAPGGVPYEQYF
>NA|TRBJ2-7|TRBD2|TRBV15
TGTGCCACCAGCAGAGATTGGGGGGGAGCCTACGAGCAGTACTTC
CATSRDWGGAYEQYF
>NA|TRBJ2-7|NA|TRBV13
TGTGCCAGCAGTTTCCCGGACGAGCAGTACTTC
CASSFPDEQYF
>NA|TRBJ2-5|TRBD2|TRBV7-9
TGTGCCACCCAAGCGGGGGGCTCCACTTGGGAGACCCAGTACTTC
CATQAGGSTWETQYF
>NA|TRBJ2-5|NA|TRBV29-1
TGCAGCGTTGAAGGGCAAGCAGGTAGCCAAGAGACCCAGTACTTC
CSVEGQAGSQETQYF
>few|TRBJ2-7|NA|TRBV19
TGTGCCAGTAGATCGGACAGCCCCCACGAGCAGTACTTC
CASRSDSPHEQYF
>NA|TRBJ1-1|NA|TRBV2
TGTGCCAGCAGTGGGTTAGGACTAGATGAAGCTTTCTTT
CASSGLGLDEAFF
>NA|TRBJ2-7|NA|TRBV6-1
TGTGCCAGCTCCATATTAGAAGACTACGAGCAGTACTTC
CASSILEDYEQYF
>NA|TRBJ1-1|NA|TRBV7-2
TGTGCCAGCAGCGTTGGAGAGAACACTGAAGCTTTCTTT
CASSVGENTEAFF
>NA|TRBJ2-3|NA|TRBV9
TGTGCCAGCAGCCCAGTTCTCTCTCCAGATACGCAGTATTTT
CASSPVLSPDTQYF
>NA|TRBJ2-1|TRBD2|TRBV7-3
TGTGCCAGCAGCTCGTTAGCGGGGGACGGCTACAATGAGCAGTTCTTC
CASSSLAGDGYNEQFF
>NA|TRBJ1-2|NA|TRBV7-2
TGTGCCAGCAGCGCCTTTGGACATCTTAACTATGGCTACACCTTC
CASSAFGHLNYGYTF
>NA|TRBJ1-5|NA|TRBV18
TGTGCCAGCTCACCAGGACAGTACTATCAGCCCCAGCATTTT
CASSPGQYYQPQHF
>NA|TRBJ2-7|TRBD1|TRBV6-1
TGTGCCAGCAGTGAAGGGGTCCACAGGGGTAGCAACGAGCAGTACTTC
CASSEGVHRGSNEQYF
>NA|TRBJ2-5|NA|TRBV7-9
TGTGCCAGCAGCTTAGGAGAGCCGGAGACCCAGTACTTC
CASSLGEPETQYF
>NA|TRBJ2-2|NA|TRBV7-9
TGTGCCAGCAGCCCCCAACAGGGATTTACCGGGGAGCTGTTTTTT
CASSPQQGFTGELFF
>NA|TRBJ1-6|NA|TRBV27
TGTGCCAGCAGTCCTCACCCCCGTGGGGCTAATTCACCCCTCCACTTT
CASSPHPRGANSPLHF
>NA|TRBJ1-5|NA|TRBV5-6
TGTGCCAGCAGCTTGGACAGGACAGCGCCCCAGCATTTT
CASSLDRTAPQHF
>NA|TRBJ2-5|NA|TRBV7-2
TGTGCCAGCAGCTTAGTCCGGGAGACCCAGTACTTC
CASSLVRETQYF
>NA|TRBJ1-3|NA|TRBV28
TGTGCCAGCTTGACGGGACTGACGGGAAACACCATATATTTT
CASLTGLTGNTIYF
>NA|TRBJ1-1|NA|TRBV2
TGTGCCAGCAGTGAGTGGCAGACAGAAGCTTTCTTT
CASSEWQTEAFF
>NA|TRBJ1-3|NA|TRBV5-1
TGCGCCAGCAGCCCGCAGGGCTTCTCTGGAAACACCATATATTTT
CASSPQGFSGNTIYF
>NA|TRBJ1-1|NA|TRBV10-2
TGCGCCAGCAGAAGGAGAGATGAGGCTTTCTTT
CASRRRDEAFF
>NA|TRBJ2-1|NA|TRBV2
TGTGCCAGCAGTGCCGGGACACCCTACAATGAGCAGTTCTTC
CASSAGTPYNEQFF
>NA|TRBJ1-2|NA|TRBV6-1
TGTGCCAGCAGTGAATCTACAGGACCCTTCTATGGCTACACCTTC
CASSESTGPFYGYTF
>NA|TRBJ1-1|NA|TRBV6-5
TGTGCCAGCAGGACAATGGGGGGGACGAACACTGAAGCTTTCTTT
CASRTMGGTNTEAFF
>NA|TRBJ1-4|NA|TRBV2
TGTGCCAGCAGTGCATTACGGAATGAAAAACTGTTTTTT
CASSALRNEKLFF
>NA|TRBJ2-3|TRBD1|TRBV5-1
TGCGCCAGCAGCTTGGGCACAGGGGGCGCAGATACGCAGTATTTT
CASSLGTGGADTQYF
>NA|TRBJ2-7|NA|TRBV11-2
TGTGCCAGCCGAACCCAGGGCTACGAGCAGTACTTC
CASRTQGYEQYF
>NA|TRBJ1-5|NA|TRBV6-1
TGTGCCAGCAGTCTGTTTCCTAGCAATCAGCCCCAGCATTTT
CASSLFPSNQPQHF
>NA|TRBJ2-1|NA|TRBV4-1
TGCGCCAGCAGCCACCTGGGGATACTAGATTTCAATGAGCAGTTCTTC
CASSHLGILDFNEQFF
>NA|TRBJ2-6|NA|TRBV19
TGTGCCAGTAGAAAACAGGGTTCTGGGGCCAACGTCCTGACTTTC
CASRKQGSGANVLTF
>once|TRBJ1-1|NA|TRBV27
TGTGCCAGCATCAACGCAGAGGACACTGAAGCTTTCTTT
CASINAEDTEAFF
>once|TRBJ2-7|TRBD2|TRBV10-2
TGCGCCAGCAATCCTAGCGGGGTACGCGAGCAGTACTTC
CASNPSGVREQYF